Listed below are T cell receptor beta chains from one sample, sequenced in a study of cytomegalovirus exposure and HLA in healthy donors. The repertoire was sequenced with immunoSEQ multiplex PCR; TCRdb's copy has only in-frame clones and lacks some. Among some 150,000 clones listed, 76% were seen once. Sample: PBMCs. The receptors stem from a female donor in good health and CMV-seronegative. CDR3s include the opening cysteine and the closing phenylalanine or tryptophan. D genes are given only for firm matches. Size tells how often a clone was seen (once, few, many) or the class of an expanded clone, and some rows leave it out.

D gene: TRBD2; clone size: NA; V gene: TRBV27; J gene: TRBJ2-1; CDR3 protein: CASSPPLLAGGMDSEFF; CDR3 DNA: TGTGCCAGCAGTCCACCCCTCCTAGCGGGGGGGATGGATTCGGAGTTCTTC
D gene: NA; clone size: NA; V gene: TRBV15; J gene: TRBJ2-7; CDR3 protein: CATRPQGSSYEQYF; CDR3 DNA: TGTGCCACCAGGCCACAGGGATCCTCCTACGAGCAGTACTTC
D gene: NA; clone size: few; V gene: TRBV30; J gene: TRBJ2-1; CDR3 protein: CAWSRGGNEQFF; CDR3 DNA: TGTGCCTGGAGTAGGGGGGGGAATGAGCAGTTCTTC
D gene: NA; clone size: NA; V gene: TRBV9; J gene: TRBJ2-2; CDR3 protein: CASSLRDSHTGELFF; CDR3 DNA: TGTGCCAGCAGCCTCCGGGACTCACACACCGGGGAGCTGTTTTTT
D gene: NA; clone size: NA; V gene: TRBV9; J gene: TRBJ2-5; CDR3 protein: CASSPRGETQYF; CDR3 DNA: TGTGCCAGCAGCCCACGCGGAGAGACCCAGTACTTC
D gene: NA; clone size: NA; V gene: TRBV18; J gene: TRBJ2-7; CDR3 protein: CASSPQGPPYGQYF; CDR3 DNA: TGTGCCAGCTCACCGCAGGGGCCGCCCTACGGGCAGTACTTC
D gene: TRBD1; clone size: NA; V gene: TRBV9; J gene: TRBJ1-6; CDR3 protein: CASSSWTGRNSPLHF; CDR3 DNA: TGTGCCAGCAGCTCGTGGACAGGGCGTAATTCACCCCTCCACTTT
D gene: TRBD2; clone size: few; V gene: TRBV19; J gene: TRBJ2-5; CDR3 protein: CASSMSGTKETQYF; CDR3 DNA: TGTGCCAGTAGTATGAGCGGGACTAAAGAGACCCAGTACTTC
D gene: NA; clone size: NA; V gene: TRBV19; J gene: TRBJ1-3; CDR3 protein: CASSQGGNTIYF; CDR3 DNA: TGTGCCAGTAGTCAGGGTGGAAACACCATATATTTT
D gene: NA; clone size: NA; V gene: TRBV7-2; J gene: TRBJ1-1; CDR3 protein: CASSHGAGKSWSTEAFF; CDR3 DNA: TGTGCCAGCAGCCATGGGGCAGGGAAGTCGTGGAGCACTGAAGCTTTCTTT
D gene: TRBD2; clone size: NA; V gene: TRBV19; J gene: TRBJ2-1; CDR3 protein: CASNKRAGVNEQFF; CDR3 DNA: TGTGCCAGTAACAAAAGGGCGGGAGTTAATGAGCAGTTCTTC
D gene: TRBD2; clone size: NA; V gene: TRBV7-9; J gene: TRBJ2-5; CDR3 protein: CASSFSGRVGTEQYF; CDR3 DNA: TGTGCCAGCAGCTTTAGCGGGAGGGTCGGTACGGAGCAGTACTTC
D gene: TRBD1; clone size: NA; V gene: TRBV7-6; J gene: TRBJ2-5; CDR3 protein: CASSSGQGARETQYF; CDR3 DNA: TGTGCCAGCAGCTCCGGACAGGGGGCCCGAGAGACCCAGTACTTC
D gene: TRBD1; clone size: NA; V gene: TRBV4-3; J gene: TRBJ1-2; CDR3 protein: CASSQDRGRDYGYTF; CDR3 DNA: TGCGCCAGCAGCCAGGACAGGGGGCGGGACTATGGCTACACCTTC
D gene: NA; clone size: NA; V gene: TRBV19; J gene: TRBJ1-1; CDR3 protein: CASGNQGTEAFF; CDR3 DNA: TGTGCCAGTGGCAACCAGGGCACTGAAGCTTTCTTT
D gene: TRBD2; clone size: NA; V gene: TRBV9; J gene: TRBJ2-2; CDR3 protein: CASSVAPAGGTGELFF; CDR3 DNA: TGTGCCAGCAGCGTAGCTCCAGCGGGGGGGACCGGGGAGCTGTTTTTT
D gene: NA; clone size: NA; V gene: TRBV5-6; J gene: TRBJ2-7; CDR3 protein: CASSLSRNYEQYF; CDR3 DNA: TGTGCCAGCAGCTTGTCCAGAAACTACGAGCAGTACTTC
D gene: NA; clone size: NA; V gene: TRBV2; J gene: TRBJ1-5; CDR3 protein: CASSPTDRNNQPQHF; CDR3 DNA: TGTGCCAGCAGCCCGACAGATCGAAACAATCAGCCCCAGCATTTT
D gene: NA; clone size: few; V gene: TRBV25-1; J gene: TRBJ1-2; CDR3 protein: CASSEFRGERYGYTF; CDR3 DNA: TGTGCCAGCAGTGAATTCAGGGGTGAACGATATGGCTACACCTTC
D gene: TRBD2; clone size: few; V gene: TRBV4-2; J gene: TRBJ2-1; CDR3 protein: CASSSSGTSGAKEQFF; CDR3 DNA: TGTGCCAGCAGCTCTTCCGGGACTAGCGGGGCCAAAGAGCAGTTCTTC